The sample holds a few counts of the clone carrying this T cell receptor beta chain. Its matching antigen is unknown. From germline, CDR1 is LNHNV and CDR2 YYDKDF (reference sequence). The CDR3 is made up of 13 amino acids. After removal of 5 bases from V and 3 bases from J, the junction contained 4 bases not matched to a gene. TCRdb keeps only in-frame clones here, not all; method: immunoSEQ multiplex PCR. The sample has tens of thousands of clones, approximately 86% seen once. These data come from a study of T cells in localized non-small cell lung cancer. Study conclusions and caveats: Greater T cell density in blood accompanied longer overall survival.

The sequence derives from a man between 35 and 75 years old with stage II lung adenocarcinoma. The chain has TRBV15 and TRBJ2-7; 7 positions match TRBD1. The specimen was PBMCs, collected before any cancer treatment. The CDR3 here is CATSSRDSYEQYF. In DNA, the CDR3 is TGTGCCACCAGCTCCCGGGACAGCTACGAGCAGTACTTC.